Listed here are 22 T cell receptor beta chains from one sample, sequenced in a study of blood T cell repertoires in COVID-19. Some clones are missing from TCRdb's copy, which holds only in-frame ones; the method was immunoSEQ multiplex PCR. This table has approximately 67,000 clones, 75% to 95% appearing once. The specimen was peripheral blood. Receptor source: an older woman with active COVID-19.

The J gene is TRBJ2-2, the V gene TRBV18; D not resolved. From germline, CDR1 is KGHSH and CDR2 LQKENI. V was clipped by 3 bases and J by 4 bases, with 12 bases between them. The CDR3 loop spans 15 amino acids. The CDR3 sequence is CASSPVPGVTGELFF. In nucleotides, the CDR3 is TGTGCCAGCTCACCGGTCCCAGGCGTCACCGGGGAGCTGTTTTTT.

The chain has TRBV5-1 and TRBJ2-7; 10 positions agree with TRBD1. Germline loops: CDR1 SGHRS, CDR2 YFSETQ. The CDR3 loop spans 14 amino acids. V gave up 4 bases and J gave up 2 bases; unmatched junction bases: 3. The CDR3 reads CASSAGQGAYEQYF. The CDR3 DNA sequence: TGCGCCAGCAGCGCCGGACAGGGGGCCTACGAGCAGTACTTC.

V gene TRBV5-1 combines with J gene TRBJ2-5; unclear D gene. This CDR3 has 11 amino acids. The V end was cut by 5 bases, the J end by 5 bases, with 7 bases between. From germline, CDR1 is SGHRS and CDR2 YFSETQ. CDR3 sequence reads: CASRIGETQYF. The CDR3 coding sequence is TGCGCCAGCAGGATCGGGGAGACCCAGTACTTC.

CDR3 region: CASKLGLAGGEQFF. CDR3 bases: TGCGCCAGCAAGTTGGGACTAGCGGGAGGAGAGCAGTTCTTC. The gene calls are TRBV10-1 and TRBJ2-1; TRBD2 matches at 15 bases. CDR3 length: 14 residues. Per germline, CDR1 WNHNN and CDR2 SYGVQD (reference sequence). Unmatched junction bases numbered 5, after V lost 7 bases and J lost 10 bases.

This chain links TRBV11-3 with TRBJ2-2; no firm D call. The germline gives CDR1 SGHNT, CDR2 YENEEA. V gave up 2 bases and J gave up 0 bases, with 4 bases separating them. CDR3 length equals 14 residues. The CDR3 bases are TGTGCCAGCAGCTTACGAGCGAACACCGGGGAGCTGTTTTTT. Amino acids: CASSLRANTGELFF.

The rearrangement uses TRBV5-6 and TRBJ1-1; D is perhaps TRBD1 (6 bases). This CDR3 is 16 amino acids long. With 0 bases removed from V and 2 bases from J, the gap between germline ends came to 14 bases. In germline, CDR1 is SGHDT, CDR2 YYEEEE. The DNA for the CDR3 is TGTGCCAGCAGCTTGGGCGCTCGGGGGGCCAACACTGAAGCTTTCTTT. This codes for CASSLGARGANTEAFF.

The gene calls are TRBV5-4 and TRBJ1-1; tentative D call: TRBD1 (5 bases). The CDR3 spans 15 residues. V gave up 0 bases and J gave up 4 bases, with 13 bases separating them. The germline CDR1 and CDR2 sequences are SGHNT and YYREEE (reference sequence). The CDR3 DNA reads as TGTGCCAGCAGCTTGGGGTTTGCGGGGGGCACTGAAGCTTTCTTT. Translation: CASSLGFAGGTEAFF.

This chain connects TRBV5-1 to TRBJ2-3; the D gene is possibly TRBD2 (5 bases). Germline V gene lookup returns CDR1 SGHRS and CDR2 YFSETQ. The CDR3 covers 14 residues. V shed 2 bases and J shed 4 bases, with 11 bases lying between them. CDR3 sequence reads: CASSFNPGADTQYF. The CDR3 DNA reads as TGCGCCAGCAGCTTCAACCCCGGGGCAGATACGCAGTATTTT.

The chain links TRBV28 to TRBJ2-5, with TRBD2 as a possible D gene (5 bases). V was trimmed by 1 base and J by 6 bases, leaving 12 bases between them. CDR1 MDHEN and CDR2 SYDVKM come from the germline V gene. The CDR3 is 14 amino acids. The CDR3 coding sequence is TGTGCCAGCAGTTTATCGGGGTCTCGAAAGACCCAGTACTTC. This gives the protein CASSLSGSRKTQYF.

The chain combines TRBV20-1 with TRBJ2-5, with D tentatively TRBD1 (5 bases). CDR1 and CDR2 (germline): DFQATT, SNEGSKA (reference sequence). Trimming pared 3 bases from V and 4 bases from J, leaving 12 bases between. This CDR3 comprises 13 residues. The CDR3 coding sequence is TGCAGTGCTAGTGGCCAGGGCCGAGAGACCCAGTACTTC. Translating it yields CSASGQGRETQYF.

The chain couples TRBV20-1 to TRBJ1-2; D is uncertain. Germline loops: CDR1 DFQATT, CDR2 SNEGSKA (reference sequence). Trimming left V 3 bases short and J 8 bases short, with 10 bases between. There are 11 residues in the CDR3. CDR3 protein: CSASSNLGYTF. The CDR3 DNA follows: TGCAGTGCTAGTTCCAACTTAGGCTACACCTTC.

The chain combines TRBV5-4 with TRBJ1-2; perhaps TRBD1 as D (5 bases). Germline CDR1 is SGHNT and CDR2 is YYREEE (reference sequence). This CDR3 contains 15 residues. The V end lost 2 bases, the J end lost 0 bases, and 11 bases lay between the germline ends. In nucleotides, the CDR3 is TGTGCCAGCAGCTTAACCCCAGGGCCTAACTATGGCTACACCTTC. This codes for CASSLTPGPNYGYTF.

The chain employs TRBV28 and TRBJ2-7; D is possibly TRBD2 (7 bases). Trimming pared 8 bases from V and 3 bases from J, leaving 17 bases between. The CDR3 covers 14 residues. Per the germline V gene, CDR1 is MDHEN and CDR2 is SYDVKM. CDR3 coding DNA: TGTGCCAGCCGGAGGGGGGGCGAATACTACGAGCAGTACTTC. Amino acids: CASRRGGEYYEQYF.

This chain connects TRBV7-9 to TRBJ1-1; possibly TRBD1 for D (5 bases). CDR3 length: 14 residues. V lost 5 bases and J lost 3, with 13 bases in between. From germline, CDR1 is SEHNR and CDR2 FQNEAQ (reference sequence). The CDR3 loop reads CASSVGVRDTEAFF. In DNA form, the CDR3 reads TGTGCCAGCAGCGTAGGGGTGCGGGACACTGAAGCTTTCTTT.

The chain joins TRBV11-2 to TRBJ2-1, with D possibly TRBD1 on 7 matching bases. CDR3 length equals 16 residues. Germline CDR1 SGHAT, CDR2 FQNNGV. V lost 1 base and J 7 bases, leaving 17 bases between the germline ends. CDR3 protein: CASSLAGQGGLNEQFF. The CDR3 bases are TGTGCCAGCAGCTTAGCGGGCCAGGGGGGATTGAATGAGCAGTTCTTC.

V gene TRBV7-8 combines with J gene TRBJ2-7; 7 bases align to TRBD1. Germline trimming cut 6 bases from V and 3 bases from J; bases unmatched to any gene: 8. Germline CDR1 and CDR2: SGHVS and FQNEAQ. CDR3 size: 14 residues. CDR3 in DNA: TGTGCCAGCAGTTCCTGGGACAGCAACTACGAGCAGTACTTC. This codes for CASSSWDSNYEQYF.

This chain connects TRBV24-1 to TRBJ2-1, with a possible D match to TRBD1 (5 bases). Trimming cost V 5 bases and J 10 bases, with 17 bases left between them. Looked up from germline, CDR1 is KGHDR and CDR2 is SFDVKD. This CDR3 region has 14 residues. CDR3 sequence reads: CATSGGTGLREQFF. DNA for the CDR3: TGTGCCACCAGTGGGGGCACAGGCCTTAGGGAGCAGTTCTTC.

V gene TRBV6-5 combines with J gene TRBJ2-1, with D uncertain. CDR1 and CDR2 from the germline V gene are MNHEY and SVGAGI. The CDR3 consists of 14 residues. Deletions cut 6 bases from V and 0 bases from J, with 9 bases between. CDR3 sequence: CASRSRSSYNEQFF. The CDR3 DNA reads TGTGCCAGCAGGAGTAGGAGCTCCTACAATGAGCAGTTCTTC.

In DNA, the CDR3 is TGTGCCAGCACCTCTCTCGGGGGGAGGGCCCCCAATGAGCAGTTCTTC. Encoded protein: CASTSLGGRAPNEQFF. The chain couples TRBV28 to TRBJ2-1; TRBD2 matches 7 bases. Germline assignment: CDR1 MDHEN and CDR2 SYDVKM. Trimming at V came to 7 bases and at J to 6 bases, leaving 15 bases not matched to a gene. This CDR3 is 16 amino acids long. The full variable domain, completed using reference TRBV28 and TRBJ2-1, is DVKVTQSSRYLVKRTGEKVFLECVQDMDHENMFWYRQDPGLGLRLIYFSYDVKMKEKGDIPEGYSVSREKKERFSLILESASTNQTSMYLCASTSLGGRAPNEQFFGPGTRLTVL.

The chain couples TRBV11-3 to TRBJ2-7; 10 nucleotides match TRBD1. The CDR3 contains 15 residues. Looked up from germline, CDR1 is SGHNT and CDR2 is YENEEA. After removal of 5 bases from V and 4 bases from J, the junction contained 8 bases not matched to a gene. The CDR3 sequence is CASSNSGTGVYEQYF. The DNA of the CDR3 is TGTGCCAGCAGCAATTCCGGGACAGGGGTATACGAGCAGTACTTC.

The rearrangement links TRBV6-5 to TRBJ2-5; 10 bases are shared with TRBD2. The CDR3 length is 15 residues. The germline V gene encodes CDR1 MNHEY and CDR2 SVGAGI. Trimming removed 8 bases from V and 1 base from J; junction bases left unmatched: 7. The DNA for the CDR3 is TGTGCCAGCTTGATAGTAGCGGGGGGCCAAGAGACCCAGTACTTC. It is translated as CASLIVAGGQETQYF.

The genes are TRBV5-1 and TRBJ2-1; perhaps TRBD2 as D (5 bases). The CDR3 sequence is 14 residues long. V lost 2 bases and J 0 bases, leaving 6 bases between the germline ends. CDR1 is SGHRS, CDR2 YFSETQ, per germline. CDR3 region: CASSLTSSYNEQFF. The CDR3 DNA is TGCGCCAGCAGCTTAACTAGCTCCTACAATGAGCAGTTCTTC.